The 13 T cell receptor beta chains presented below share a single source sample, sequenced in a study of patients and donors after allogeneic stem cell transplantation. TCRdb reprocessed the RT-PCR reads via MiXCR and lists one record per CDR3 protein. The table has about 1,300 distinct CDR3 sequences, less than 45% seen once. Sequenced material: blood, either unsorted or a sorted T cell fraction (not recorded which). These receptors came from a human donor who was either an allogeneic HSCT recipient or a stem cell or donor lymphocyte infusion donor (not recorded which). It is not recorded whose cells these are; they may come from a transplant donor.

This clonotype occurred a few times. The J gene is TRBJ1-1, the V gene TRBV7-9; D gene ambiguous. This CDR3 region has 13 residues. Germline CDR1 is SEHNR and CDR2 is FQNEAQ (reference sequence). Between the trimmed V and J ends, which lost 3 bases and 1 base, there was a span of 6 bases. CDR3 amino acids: CASSLIWNTEAFF. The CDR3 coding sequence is TGTGCCAGCAGCTTGATTTGGAACACTGAAGCTTTCTTT. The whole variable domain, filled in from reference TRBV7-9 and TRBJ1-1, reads DTGVSQNPRHKITKRGQNVTFRCDPISEHNRLYWYRQTLGQGPEFLTYFQNEAQLEKSRLLSDRFSAERPKGSFSTLEIQRTEQGDSAMYLCASSLIWNTEAFFGQGTRLTVV.

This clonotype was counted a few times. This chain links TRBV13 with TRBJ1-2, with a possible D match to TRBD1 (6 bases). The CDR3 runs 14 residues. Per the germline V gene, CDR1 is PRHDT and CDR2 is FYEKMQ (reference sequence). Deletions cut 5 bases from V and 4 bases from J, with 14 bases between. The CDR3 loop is CASSTEGVIYGYTF. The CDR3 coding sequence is TGTGCCAGCAGCACGGAGGGGGTGATCTATGGCTACACCTTC. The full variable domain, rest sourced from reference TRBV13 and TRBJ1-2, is AAGVIQSPRHLIKEKRETATLKCYPIPRHDTVYWYQQGPGQDPQFLISFYEKMQSDKGSIPDRFSAQQFSDYHSELNMSSLELGDSALYFCASSTEGVIYGYTFGSGTRLTVV.

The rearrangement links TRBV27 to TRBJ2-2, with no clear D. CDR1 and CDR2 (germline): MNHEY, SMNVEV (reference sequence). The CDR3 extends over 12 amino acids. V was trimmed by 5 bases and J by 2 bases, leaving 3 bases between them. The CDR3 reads CASSHNTGELFF. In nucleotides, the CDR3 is TGTGCCAGCAGTCACAACACCGGGGAGCTGTTTTTT.

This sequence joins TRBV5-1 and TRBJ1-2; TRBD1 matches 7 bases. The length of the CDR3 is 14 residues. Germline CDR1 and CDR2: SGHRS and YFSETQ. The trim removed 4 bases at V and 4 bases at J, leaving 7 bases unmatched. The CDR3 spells CASSAEGQRYGYTF. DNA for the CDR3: TGCGCCAGCAGCGCGGAGGGACAGCGCTATGGCTACACCTTC. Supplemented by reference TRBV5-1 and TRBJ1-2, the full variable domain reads KAGVTQTPRYLIKTRGQQVTLSCSPISGHRSVSWYQQTPGQGLQFLFEYFSETQRNKGNFPGRFSGRQFSNSRSEMNVSTLELGDSALYLCASSAEGQRYGYTFGSGTRLTVV.

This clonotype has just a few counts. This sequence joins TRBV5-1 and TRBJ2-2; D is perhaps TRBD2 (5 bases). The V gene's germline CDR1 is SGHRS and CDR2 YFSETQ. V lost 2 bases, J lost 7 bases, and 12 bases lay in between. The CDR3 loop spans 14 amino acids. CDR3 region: CASSFIIGSGELFF. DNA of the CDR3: TGCGCCAGCAGCTTCATCATTGGGAGCGGGGAGCTGTTTTTT. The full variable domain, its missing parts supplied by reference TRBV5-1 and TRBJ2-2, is KAGVTQTPRYLIKTRGQQVTLSCSPISGHRSVSWYQQTPGQGLQFLFEYFSETQRNKGNFPGRFSGRQFSNSRSEMNVSTLELGDSALYLCASSFIIGSGELFFGEGSRLTVL.

CDR3 residues: CASRGGSPDTQYF. For the CDR3, the DNA is TGCGCCAGCAGGGGCGGGAGCCCAGATACGCAGTATTTT. The V gene is TRBV10-2, the J gene TRBJ2-3, with TRBD2 matching 7 bases. Germline lookup yields CDR1 WSHSY and CDR2 SAAADI. This CDR3 contains 13 residues. The J segment lost 4 bases and the V segment lost 6 bases, leaving 4 bases of the junction unmatched.

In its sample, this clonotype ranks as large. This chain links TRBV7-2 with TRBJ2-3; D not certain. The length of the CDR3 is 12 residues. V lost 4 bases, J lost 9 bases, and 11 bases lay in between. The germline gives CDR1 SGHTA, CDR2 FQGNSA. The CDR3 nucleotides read TGTGCCAGCAGCTCTCCCCCCGGGACGCAGTATTTT. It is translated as CASSSPPGTQYF.

The CDR3 sequence is CASTPLAGGTGELFF. CDR3 sequence (DNA): TGTGCCAGCACTCCCTTAGCGGGAGGGACCGGGGAGCTGTTTTTT. V is TRBV12-3 or TRBV12-4 and J is TRBJ2-2, with 11 bases identical to TRBD2. V lost 7 bases and J lost 5; bases outside the gene matches: 6. The CDR3 is made up of 15 amino acids.

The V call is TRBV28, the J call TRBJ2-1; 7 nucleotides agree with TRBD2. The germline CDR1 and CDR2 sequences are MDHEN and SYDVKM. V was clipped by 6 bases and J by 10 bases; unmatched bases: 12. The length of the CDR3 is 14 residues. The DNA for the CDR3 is TGTGCCAGCAGGGGGGAGGGAGGTTCATGGGAGCAGTTCTTC. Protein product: CASRGEGGSWEQFF.

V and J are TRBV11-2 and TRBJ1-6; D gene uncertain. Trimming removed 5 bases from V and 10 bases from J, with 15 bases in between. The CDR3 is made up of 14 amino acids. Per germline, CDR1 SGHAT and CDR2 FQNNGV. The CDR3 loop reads CASSAGGERSPLHF. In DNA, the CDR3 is TGTGCCAGCAGCGCCGGCGGAGAGAGATCACCCCTCCACTTT.

CDR3 in DNA: TGTGCCAGCAGCTTGGCCGGGACAGGGGCGCAGGAGACCCAGTACTTC. The encoded protein is CASSLAGTGAQETQYF. The chain has TRBV5-5 and TRBJ2-5; 10 nucleotides line up with TRBD1. CDR1 and CDR2 (germline): SGHKS, YYEKEE (reference sequence). V lost 0 bases, J lost 5 bases, and 7 bases stayed unmatched. The CDR3 length is 16 residues.

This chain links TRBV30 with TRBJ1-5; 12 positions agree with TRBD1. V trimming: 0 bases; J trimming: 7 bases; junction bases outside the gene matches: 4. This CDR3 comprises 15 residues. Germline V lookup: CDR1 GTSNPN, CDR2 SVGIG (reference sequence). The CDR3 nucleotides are TGTGCCTGGAGTGTACAAGGGACAGGGGGCCAGCCCCAGCATTTT. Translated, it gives CAWSVQGTGGQPQHF.

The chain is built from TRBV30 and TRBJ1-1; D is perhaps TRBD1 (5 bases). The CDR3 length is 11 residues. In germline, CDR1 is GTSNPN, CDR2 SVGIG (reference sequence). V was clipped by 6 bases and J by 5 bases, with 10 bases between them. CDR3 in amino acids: CACEGRTEAFF. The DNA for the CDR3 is TGTGCCTGCGAGGGGAGGACTGAAGCTTTCTTT. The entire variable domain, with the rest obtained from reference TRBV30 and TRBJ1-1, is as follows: SQTIHQWPATLVQPVGSPLSLECTVEGTSNPNLYWYRQAAGRGLQLLFYSVGIGQISSEVPQNLSASRPQDRQFILSSKKLLLSDSGFYLCACEGRTEAFFGQGTRLTVV.